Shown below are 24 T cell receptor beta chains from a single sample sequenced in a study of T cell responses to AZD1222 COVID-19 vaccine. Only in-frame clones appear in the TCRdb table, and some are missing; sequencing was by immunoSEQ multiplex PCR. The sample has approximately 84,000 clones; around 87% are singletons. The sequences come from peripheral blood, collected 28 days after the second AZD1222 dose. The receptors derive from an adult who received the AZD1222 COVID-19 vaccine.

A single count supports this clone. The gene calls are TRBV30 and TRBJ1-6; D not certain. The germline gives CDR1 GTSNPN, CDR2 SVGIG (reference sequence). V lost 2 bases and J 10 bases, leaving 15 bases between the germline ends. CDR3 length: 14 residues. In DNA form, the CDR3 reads TGTGCCTGGAGTTATGGACCCACGGCGTCACCCCTCCACTTT. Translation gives CAWSYGPTASPLHF. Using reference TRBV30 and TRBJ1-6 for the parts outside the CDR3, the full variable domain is SQTIHQWPATLVQPVGSPLSLECTVEGTSNPNLYWYRQAAGRGLQLLFYSVGIGQISSEVPQNLSASRPQDRQFILSSKKLLLSDSGFYLCAWSYGPTASPLHFGNGTRLTVT.

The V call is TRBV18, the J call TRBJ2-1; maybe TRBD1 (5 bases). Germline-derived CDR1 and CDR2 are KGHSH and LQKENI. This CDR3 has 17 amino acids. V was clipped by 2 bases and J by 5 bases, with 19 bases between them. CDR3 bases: TGTGCCAGCTCACCAAAGTCCCGGACAAAGGAAAACAATGAGCAGTTCTTC. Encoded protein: CASSPKSRTKENNEQFF.

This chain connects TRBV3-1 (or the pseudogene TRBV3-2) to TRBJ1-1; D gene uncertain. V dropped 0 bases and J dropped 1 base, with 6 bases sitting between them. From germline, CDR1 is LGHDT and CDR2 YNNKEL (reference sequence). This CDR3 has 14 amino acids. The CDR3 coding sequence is TGTGCCAGCAGCCAAGATGCGACGAACACTGAAGCTTTCTTT. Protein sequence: CASSQDATNTEAFF.

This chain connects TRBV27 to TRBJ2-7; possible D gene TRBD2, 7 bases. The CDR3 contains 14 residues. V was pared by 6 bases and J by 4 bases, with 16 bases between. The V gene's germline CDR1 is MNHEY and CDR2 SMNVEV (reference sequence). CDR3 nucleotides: TGTGCCAGCAGCGGGGGAGGGGGAGGGTACGAGCAGTACTTC. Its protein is CASSGGGGGYEQYF.

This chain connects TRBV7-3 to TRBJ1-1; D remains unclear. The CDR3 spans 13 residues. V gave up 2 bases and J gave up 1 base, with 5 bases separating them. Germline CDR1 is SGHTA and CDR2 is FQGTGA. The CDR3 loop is CASSLWRNTEAFF. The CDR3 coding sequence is TGTGCCAGCAGCTTATGGAGGAACACTGAAGCTTTCTTT. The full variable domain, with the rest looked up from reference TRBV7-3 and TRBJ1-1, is GAGVSQTPSNKVTEKGKYVELRCDPISGHTALYWYRQSLGQGPEFLIYFQGTGAADDSGLPNDRFFAVRPEGSVSTLKIQRTERGDSAVYLCASSLWRNTEAFFGQGTRLTVV.

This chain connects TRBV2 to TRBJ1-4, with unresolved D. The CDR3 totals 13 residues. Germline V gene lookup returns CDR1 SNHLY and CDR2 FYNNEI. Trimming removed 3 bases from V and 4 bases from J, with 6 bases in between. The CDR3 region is CASSEGHNEKLFF. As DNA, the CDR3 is TGTGCCAGCAGTGAGGGCCATAATGAAAAACTGTTTTTT.

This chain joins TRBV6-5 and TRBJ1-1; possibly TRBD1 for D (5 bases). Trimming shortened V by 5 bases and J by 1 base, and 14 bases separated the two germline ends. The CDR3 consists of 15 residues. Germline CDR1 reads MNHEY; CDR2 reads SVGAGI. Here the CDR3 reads CASSLSPQENTEAFF. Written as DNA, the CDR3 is TGTGCCAGCAGTCTTAGCCCACAGGAGAACACTGAAGCTTTCTTT.

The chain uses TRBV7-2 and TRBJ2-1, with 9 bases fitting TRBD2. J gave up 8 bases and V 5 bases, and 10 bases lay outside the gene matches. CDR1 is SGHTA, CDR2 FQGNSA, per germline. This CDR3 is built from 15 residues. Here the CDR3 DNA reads TGTGCCAGCAGCGCCCTAGGTGCGGGGGGGCATGAGCAGTTCTTC. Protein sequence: CASSALGAGGHEQFF.

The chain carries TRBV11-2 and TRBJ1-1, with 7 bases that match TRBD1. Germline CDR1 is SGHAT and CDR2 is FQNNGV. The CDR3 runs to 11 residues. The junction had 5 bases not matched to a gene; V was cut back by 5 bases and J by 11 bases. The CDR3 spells CASSQGVGAFF. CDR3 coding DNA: TGTGCCAGCAGCCAGGGGGTGGGTGCTTTCTTT.

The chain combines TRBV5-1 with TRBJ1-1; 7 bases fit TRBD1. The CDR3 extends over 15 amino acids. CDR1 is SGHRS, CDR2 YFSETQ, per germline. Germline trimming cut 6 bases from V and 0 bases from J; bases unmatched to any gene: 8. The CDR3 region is CASTIRQGLNTEAFF. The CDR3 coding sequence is TGCGCCAGCACCATTAGACAGGGTCTGAACACTGAAGCTTTCTTT. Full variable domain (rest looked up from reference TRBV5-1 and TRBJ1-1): KAGVTQTPRYLIKTRGQQVTLSCSPISGHRSVSWYQQTPGQGLQFLFEYFSETQRNKGNFPGRFSGRQFSNSRSEMNVSTLELGDSALYLCASTIRQGLNTEAFFGQGTRLTVV.

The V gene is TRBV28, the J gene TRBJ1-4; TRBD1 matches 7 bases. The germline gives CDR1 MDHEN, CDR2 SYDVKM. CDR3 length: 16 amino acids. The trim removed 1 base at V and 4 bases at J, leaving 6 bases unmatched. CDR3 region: CASSLFRTGDNEKLFF. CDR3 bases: TGTGCCAGCAGTTTATTTCGGACAGGAGATAATGAAAAACTGTTTTTT. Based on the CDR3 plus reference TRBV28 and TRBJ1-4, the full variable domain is DVKVTQSSRYLVKRTGEKVFLECVQDMDHENMFWYRQDPGLGLRLIYFSYDVKMKEKGDIPEGYSVSREKKERFSLILESASTNQTSMYLCASSLFRTGDNEKLFFGSGTQLSVL.

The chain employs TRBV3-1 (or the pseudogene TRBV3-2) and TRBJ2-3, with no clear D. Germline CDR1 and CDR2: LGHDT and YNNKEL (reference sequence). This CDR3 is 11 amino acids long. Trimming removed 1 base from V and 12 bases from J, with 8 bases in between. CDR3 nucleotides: TGTGCCAGCAGCCAAGTTGGTGCCCAGTATTTT. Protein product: CASSQVGAQYF.

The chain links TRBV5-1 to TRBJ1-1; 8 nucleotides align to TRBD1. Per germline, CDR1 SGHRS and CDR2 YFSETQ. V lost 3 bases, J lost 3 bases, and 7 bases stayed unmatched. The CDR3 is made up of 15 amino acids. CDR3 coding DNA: TGCGCCAGCAGCTCGTCAGGGGGCTGGGACACTGAAGCTTTCTTT. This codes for CASSSSGGWDTEAFF.

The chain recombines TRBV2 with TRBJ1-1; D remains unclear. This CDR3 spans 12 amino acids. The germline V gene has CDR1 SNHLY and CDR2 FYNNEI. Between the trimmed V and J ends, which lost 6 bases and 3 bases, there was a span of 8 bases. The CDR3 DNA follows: TGTGCCAGCAGACAGCAGCACACTGAAGCTTTCTTT. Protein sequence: CASRQQHTEAFF.

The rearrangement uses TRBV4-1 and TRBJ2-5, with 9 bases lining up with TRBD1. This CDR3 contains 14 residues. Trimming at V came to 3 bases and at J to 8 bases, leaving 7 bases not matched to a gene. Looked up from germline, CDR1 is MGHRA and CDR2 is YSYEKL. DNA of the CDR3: TGCGCCAGCAGCCAGGACAGGGGTTTCGGTACCCAGTACTTC. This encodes CASSQDRGFGTQYF.

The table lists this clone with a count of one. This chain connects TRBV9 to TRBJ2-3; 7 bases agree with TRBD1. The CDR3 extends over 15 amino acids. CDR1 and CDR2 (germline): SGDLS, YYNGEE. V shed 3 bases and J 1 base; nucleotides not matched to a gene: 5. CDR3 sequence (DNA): TGTGCCAGCAGCGCTGTCGGGACAGGCACAGATACGCAGTATTTT. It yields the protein CASSAVGTGTDTQYF.

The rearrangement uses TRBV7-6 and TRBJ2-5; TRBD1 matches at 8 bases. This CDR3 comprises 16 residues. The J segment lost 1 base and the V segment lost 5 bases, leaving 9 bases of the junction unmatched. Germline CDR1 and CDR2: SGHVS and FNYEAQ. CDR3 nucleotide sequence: TGTGCCAGCAGCCCCATTACAGGGGGTCGCCAAGAGACCCAGTACTTC. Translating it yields CASSPITGGRQETQYF.

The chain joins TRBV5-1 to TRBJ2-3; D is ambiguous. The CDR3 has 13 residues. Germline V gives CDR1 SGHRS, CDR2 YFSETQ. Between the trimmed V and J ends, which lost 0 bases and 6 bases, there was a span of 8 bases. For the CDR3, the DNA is TGCGCCAGCAGCTTGGACCAAAGGGATACGCAGTATTTT. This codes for CASSLDQRDTQYF.

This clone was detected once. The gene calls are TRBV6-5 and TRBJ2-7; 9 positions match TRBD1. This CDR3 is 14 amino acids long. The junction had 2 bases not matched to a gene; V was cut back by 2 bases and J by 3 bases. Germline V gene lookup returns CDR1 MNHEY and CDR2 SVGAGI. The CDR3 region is CASSYATGGYEQYF. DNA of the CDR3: TGTGCCAGCAGTTACGCGACAGGGGGCTACGAGCAGTACTTC.

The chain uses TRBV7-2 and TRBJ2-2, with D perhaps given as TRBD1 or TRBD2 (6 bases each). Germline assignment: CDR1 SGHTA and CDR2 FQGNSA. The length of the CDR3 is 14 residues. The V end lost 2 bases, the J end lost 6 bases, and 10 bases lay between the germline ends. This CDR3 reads CASSLWGAAGELFF. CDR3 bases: TGTGCCAGCAGCTTATGGGGGGCCGCCGGGGAGCTGTTTTTT.

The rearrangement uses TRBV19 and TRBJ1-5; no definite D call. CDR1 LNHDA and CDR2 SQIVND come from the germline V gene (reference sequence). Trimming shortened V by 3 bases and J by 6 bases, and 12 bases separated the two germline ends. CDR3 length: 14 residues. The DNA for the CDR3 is TGTGCCAGTAGTATTAGATCGGTCGGTCAGCCCCAGCATTTT. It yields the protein CASSIRSVGQPQHF.

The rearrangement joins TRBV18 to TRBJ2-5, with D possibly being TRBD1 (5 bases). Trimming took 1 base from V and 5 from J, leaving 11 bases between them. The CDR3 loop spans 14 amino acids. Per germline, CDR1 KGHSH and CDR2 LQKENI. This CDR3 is CASSPHEGVETQYF. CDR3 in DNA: TGTGCCAGCTCACCACATGAAGGGGTCGAGACCCAGTACTTC.

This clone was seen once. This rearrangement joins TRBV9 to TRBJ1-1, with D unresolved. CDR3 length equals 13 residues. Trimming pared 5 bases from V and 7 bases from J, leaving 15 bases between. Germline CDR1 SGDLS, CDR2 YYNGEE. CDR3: CASSRGETNEAFF. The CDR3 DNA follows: TGTGCCAGCAGTCGCGGGGAAACGAATGAAGCTTTCTTT. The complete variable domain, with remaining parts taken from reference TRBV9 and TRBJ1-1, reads DSGVTQTPKHLITATGQRVTLRCSPRSGDLSVYWYQQSLDQGLQFLIQYYNGEERAKGNILERFSAQQFPDLHSELNLSSLELGDSALYFCASSRGETNEAFFGQGTRLTVV.

CDR3 protein: CASRGRQSSYNSPLHF. The CDR3 coding sequence is TGTGCCAGTAGGGGACGTCAGAGCTCCTATAATTCACCCCTCCACTTT. The gene calls are TRBV19 and TRBJ1-6; D is possibly TRBD1 (5 bases). The germline gives CDR1 LNHDA, CDR2 SQIVND (reference sequence). Trimming shortened V by 6 bases and J by 0 bases, and 12 bases separated the two germline ends. The length of the CDR3 is 16 residues.